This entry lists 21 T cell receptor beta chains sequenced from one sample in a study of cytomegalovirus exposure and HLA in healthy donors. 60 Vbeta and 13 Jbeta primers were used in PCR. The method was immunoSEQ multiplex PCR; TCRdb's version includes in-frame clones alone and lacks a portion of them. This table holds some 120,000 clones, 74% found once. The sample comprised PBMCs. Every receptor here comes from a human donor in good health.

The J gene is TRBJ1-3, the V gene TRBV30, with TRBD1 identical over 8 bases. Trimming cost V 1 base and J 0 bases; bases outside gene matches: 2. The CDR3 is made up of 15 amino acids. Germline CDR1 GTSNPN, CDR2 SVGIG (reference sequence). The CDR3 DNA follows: TGTGCCTGGAGTGGGACAGGGCTCTCTGGAAACACCATATATTTT. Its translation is CAWSGTGLSGNTIYF.

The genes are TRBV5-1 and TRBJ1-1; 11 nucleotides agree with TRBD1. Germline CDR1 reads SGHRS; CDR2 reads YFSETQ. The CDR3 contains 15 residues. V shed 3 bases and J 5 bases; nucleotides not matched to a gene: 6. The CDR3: CASSSGQGAGTEAFF. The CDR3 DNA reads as TGCGCCAGCAGCTCTGGACAGGGGGCGGGGACTGAAGCTTTCTTT.

CDR3 sequence: CASSSFLQETQYF. For the CDR3, the DNA is TGTGCCAGCAGTTCCTTTCTTCAAGAGACCCAGTACTTC. The genes are TRBV27 and TRBJ2-5; no clear D. This CDR3 region has 13 residues. V lost 4 bases and J 2 bases, leaving 8 bases between the germline ends. The V gene's germline CDR1 is MNHEY and CDR2 SMNVEV (reference sequence).

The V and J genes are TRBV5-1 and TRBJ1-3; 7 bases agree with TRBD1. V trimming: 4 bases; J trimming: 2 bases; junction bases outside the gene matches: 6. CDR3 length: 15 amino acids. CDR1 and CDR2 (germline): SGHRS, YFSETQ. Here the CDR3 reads CASSLRQGAGNTIYF. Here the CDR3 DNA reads TGCGCCAGCAGCCTTAGACAGGGTGCTGGAAACACCATATATTTT.

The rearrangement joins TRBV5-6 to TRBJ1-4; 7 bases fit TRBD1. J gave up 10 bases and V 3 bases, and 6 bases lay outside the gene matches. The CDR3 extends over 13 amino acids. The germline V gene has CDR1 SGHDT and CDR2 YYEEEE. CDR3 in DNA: TGTGCCAGCAGCTCTGGGACAGAAAGAAAACTGTTTTTT. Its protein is CASSSGTERKLFF.

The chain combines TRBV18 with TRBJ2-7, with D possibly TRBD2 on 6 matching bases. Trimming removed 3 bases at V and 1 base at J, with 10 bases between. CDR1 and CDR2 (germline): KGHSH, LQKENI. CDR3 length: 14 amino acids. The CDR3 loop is CASSPPGTSYEQYF. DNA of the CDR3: TGTGCCAGCTCACCCCCCGGGACTTCCTACGAGCAGTACTTC. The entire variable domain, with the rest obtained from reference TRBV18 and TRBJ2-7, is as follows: NAGVMQNPRHLVRRRGQEARLRCSPMKGHSHVYWYRQLPEEGLKFMVYLQKENIIDESGMPKERFSAEFPKEGPSILRIQQVVRGDSAAYFCASSPPGTSYEQYFGPGTRLTVT.

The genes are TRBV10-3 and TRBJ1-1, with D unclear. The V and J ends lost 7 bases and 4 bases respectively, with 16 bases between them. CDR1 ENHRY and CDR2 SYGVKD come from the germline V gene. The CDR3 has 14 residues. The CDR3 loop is CAITRELRVTEAFF. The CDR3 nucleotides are TGTGCCATCACACGGGAGTTAAGGGTCACTGAAGCTTTCTTT.

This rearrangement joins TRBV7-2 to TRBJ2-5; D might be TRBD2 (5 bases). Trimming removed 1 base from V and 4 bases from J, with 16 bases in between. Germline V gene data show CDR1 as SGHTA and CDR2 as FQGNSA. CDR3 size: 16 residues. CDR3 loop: CASSLEREWESETQYF. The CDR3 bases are TGTGCCAGCAGCTTAGAGAGGGAATGGGAATCAGAGACCCAGTACTTC.

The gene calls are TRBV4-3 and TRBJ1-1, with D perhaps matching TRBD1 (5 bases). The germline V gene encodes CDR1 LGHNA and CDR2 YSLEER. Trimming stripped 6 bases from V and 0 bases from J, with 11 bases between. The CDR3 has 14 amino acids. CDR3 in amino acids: CASRPTVMNTEAFF. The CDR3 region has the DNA TGCGCCAGCAGACCGACAGTCATGAACACTGAAGCTTTCTTT.

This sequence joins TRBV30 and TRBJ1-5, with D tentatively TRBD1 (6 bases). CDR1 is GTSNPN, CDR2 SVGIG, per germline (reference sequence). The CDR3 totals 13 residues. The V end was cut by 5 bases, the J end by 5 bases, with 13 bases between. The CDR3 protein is CAWSDSADQPQHF. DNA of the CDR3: TGTGCCTGGTCGGACAGTGCCGATCAGCCCCAGCATTTT.

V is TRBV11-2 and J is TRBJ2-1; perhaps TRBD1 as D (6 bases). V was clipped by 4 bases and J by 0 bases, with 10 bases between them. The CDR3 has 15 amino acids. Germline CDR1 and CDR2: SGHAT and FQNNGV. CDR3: CASSSGVSSYNEQFF. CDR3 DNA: TGTGCCAGCAGCTCAGGGGTTAGCTCCTACAATGAGCAGTTCTTC.

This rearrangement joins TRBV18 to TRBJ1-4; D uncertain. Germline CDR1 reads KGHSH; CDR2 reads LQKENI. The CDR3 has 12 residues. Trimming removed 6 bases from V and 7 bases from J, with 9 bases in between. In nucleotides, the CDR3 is TGTGCCAGCTCCCCTGTTCGTGAAAAACTGTTTTTT. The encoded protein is CASSPVREKLFF.

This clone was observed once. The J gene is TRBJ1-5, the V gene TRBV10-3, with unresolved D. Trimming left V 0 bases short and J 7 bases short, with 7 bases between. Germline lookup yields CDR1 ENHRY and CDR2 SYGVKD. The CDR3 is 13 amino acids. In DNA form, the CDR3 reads TGTGCCATCAGTGAGTCGACGGGGCAGCCCCAGCATTTT. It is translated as CAISESTGQPQHF.

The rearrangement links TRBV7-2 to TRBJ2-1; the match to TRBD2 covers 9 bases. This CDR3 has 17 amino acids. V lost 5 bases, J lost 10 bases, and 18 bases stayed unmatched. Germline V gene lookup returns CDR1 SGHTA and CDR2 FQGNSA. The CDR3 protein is CASSQTRAGGRGIEQFF. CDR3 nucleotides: TGTGCCAGCAGCCAGACTAGAGCGGGGGGCCGTGGTATAGAGCAGTTCTTC.

CDR3 amino acids: CASSSLRGYTEAFF. The DNA of the CDR3 is TGTGCCAGCAGTTCACTGAGGGGGTACACTGAAGCTTTCTTT. This sequence joins TRBV11-2 and TRBJ1-1; D perhaps matches TRBD1 (6 bases). The ends were cut back, 6 bases at V and 3 bases at J, with 14 bases in the middle. Germline V gene lookup returns CDR1 SGHAT and CDR2 FQNNGV. The CDR3 length is 14 residues.

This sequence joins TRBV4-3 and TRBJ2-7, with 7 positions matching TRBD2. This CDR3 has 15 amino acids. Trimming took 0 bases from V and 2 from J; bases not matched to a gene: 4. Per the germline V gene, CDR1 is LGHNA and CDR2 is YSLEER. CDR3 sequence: CASSQEQGGTYEQYF. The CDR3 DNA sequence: TGCGCCAGCAGCCAAGAGCAGGGAGGGACCTACGAGCAGTACTTC.

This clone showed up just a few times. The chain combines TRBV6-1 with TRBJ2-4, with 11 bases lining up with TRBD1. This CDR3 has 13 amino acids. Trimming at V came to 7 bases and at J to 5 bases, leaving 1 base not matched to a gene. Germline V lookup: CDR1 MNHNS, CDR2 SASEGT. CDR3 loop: CASMGQGENIQYF. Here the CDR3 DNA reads TGTGCCAGCATGGGACAGGGGGAAAACATTCAGTACTTC.

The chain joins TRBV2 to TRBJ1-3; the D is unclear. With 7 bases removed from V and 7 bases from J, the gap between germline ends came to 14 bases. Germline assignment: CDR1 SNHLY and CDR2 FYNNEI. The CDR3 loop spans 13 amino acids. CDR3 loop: CASTLQSVNTIYF. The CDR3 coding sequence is TGTGCCAGCACCCTGCAGTCCGTTAACACCATATATTTT.

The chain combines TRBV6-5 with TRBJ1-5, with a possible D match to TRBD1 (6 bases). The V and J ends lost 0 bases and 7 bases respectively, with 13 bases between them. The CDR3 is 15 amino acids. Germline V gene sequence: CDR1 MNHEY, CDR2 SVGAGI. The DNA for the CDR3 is TGTGCCAGCAGTTACTCGAATACAGGGCGGCAGCCCCAGCATTTT. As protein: CASSYSNTGRQPQHF.

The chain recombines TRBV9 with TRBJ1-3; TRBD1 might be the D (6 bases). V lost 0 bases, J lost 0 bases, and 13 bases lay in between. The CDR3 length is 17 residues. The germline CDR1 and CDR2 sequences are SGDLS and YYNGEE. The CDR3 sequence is CASSVDNRDVSGNTIYF. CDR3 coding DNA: TGTGCCAGCAGCGTAGACAACAGGGACGTCTCTGGAAACACCATATATTTT.

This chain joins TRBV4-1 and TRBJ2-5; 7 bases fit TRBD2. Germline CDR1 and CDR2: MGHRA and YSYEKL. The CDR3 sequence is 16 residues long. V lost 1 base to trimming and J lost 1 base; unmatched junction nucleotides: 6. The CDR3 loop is CASSQGDAGVQETQYF. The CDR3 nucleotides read TGCGCCAGCAGCCAAGGTGATGCGGGAGTCCAAGAGACCCAGTACTTC.